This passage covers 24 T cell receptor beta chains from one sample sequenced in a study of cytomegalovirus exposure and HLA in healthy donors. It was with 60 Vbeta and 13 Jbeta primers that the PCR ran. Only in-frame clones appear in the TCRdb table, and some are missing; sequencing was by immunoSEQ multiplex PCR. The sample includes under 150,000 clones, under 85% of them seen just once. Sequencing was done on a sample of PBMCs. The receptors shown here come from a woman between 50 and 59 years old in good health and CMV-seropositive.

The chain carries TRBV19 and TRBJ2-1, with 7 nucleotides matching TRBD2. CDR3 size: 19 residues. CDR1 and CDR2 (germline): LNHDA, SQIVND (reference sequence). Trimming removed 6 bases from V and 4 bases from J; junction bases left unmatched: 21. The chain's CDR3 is CASSYAAPAQRGLYNEQFF. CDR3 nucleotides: TGTGCCAGTAGCTACGCGGCCCCCGCCCAGCGGGGACTTTACAATGAGCAGTTCTTC.

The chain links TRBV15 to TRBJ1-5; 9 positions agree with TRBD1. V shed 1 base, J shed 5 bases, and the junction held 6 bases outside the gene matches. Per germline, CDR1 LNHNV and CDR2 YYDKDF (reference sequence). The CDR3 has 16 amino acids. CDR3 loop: CATSRVPDRGDQPQHF. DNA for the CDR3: TGTGCCACCAGCAGAGTACCCGACAGGGGGGATCAGCCCCAGCATTTT. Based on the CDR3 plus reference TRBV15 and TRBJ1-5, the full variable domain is DAMVIQNPRYQVTQFGKPVTLSCSQTLNHNVMYWYQQKSSQAPKLLFHYYDKDFNNEADTPDNFQSRRPNTSFCFLDIRSPGLGDTAMYLCATSRVPDRGDQPQHFGDGTRLSIL.

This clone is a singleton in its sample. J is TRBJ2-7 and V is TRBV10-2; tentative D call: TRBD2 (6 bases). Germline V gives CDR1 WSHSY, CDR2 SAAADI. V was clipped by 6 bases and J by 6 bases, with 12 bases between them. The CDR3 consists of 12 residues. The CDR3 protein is CASSRGSSEQYF. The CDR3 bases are TGCGCCAGCAGCCGGGGGAGTAGCGAGCAGTACTTC.

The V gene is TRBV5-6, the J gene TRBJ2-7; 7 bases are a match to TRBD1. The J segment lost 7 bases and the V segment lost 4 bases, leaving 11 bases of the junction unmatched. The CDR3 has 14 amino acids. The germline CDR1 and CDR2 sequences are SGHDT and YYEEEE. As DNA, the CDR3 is TGTGCCAGCAGCGGGTCGGGGACAGCCGGAGAGCAGTACTTC. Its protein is CASSGSGTAGEQYF.

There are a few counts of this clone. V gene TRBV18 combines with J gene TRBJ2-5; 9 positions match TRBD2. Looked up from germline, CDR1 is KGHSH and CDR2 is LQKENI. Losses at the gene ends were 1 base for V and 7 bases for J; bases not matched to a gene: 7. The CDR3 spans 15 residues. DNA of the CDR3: TGTGCCAGCTCACCACGACTAGCGGAGCTGGGGACCCAGTACTTC. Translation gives CASSPRLAELGTQYF.

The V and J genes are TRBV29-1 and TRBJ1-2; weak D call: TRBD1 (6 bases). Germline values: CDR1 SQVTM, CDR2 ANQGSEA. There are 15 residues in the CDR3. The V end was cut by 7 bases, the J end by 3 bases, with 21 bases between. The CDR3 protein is CSGTLEGTLDYGYTF. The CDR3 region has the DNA TGCAGCGGAACCCTCGAGGGGACATTAGACTATGGCTACACCTTC.

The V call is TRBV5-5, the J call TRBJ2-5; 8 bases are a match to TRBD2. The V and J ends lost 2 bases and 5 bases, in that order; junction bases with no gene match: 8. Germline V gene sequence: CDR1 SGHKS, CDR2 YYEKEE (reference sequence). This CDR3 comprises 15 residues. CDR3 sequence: CASSFSGGGLETQYF. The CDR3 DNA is TGTGCCAGCAGCTTTTCCGGGGGGGGCCTTGAGACCCAGTACTTC. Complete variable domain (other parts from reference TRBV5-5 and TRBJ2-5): DAGVTQSPTHLIKTRGQQVTLRCSPISGHKSVSWYQQVLGQGPQFIFQYYEKEERGRGNFPDRFSARQFPNYSSELNVNALLLGDSALYLCASSFSGGGLETQYFGPGTRLLVL.

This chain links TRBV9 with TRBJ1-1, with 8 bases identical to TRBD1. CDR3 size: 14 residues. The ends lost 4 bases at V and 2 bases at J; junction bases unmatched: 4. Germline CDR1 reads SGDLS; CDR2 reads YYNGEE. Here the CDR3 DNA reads TGTGCCAGCAGCACAGGGACAGGTAACACTGAAGCTTTCTTT. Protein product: CASSTGTGNTEAFF.

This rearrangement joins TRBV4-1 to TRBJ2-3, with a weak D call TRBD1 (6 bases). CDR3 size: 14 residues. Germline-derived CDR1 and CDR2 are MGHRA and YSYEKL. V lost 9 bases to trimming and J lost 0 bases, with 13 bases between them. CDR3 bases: TGCGCCAGTAAGACAGGACCTAGCACAGATACGCAGTATTTT. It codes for CASKTGPSTDTQYF.

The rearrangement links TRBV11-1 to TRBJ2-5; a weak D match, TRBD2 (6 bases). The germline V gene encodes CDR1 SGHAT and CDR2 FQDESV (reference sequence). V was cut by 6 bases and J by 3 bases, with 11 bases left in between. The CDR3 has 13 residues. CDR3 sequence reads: CASSPGLEETQYF. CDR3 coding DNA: TGTGCCAGCAGTCCGGGACTGGAAGAGACCCAGTACTTC.

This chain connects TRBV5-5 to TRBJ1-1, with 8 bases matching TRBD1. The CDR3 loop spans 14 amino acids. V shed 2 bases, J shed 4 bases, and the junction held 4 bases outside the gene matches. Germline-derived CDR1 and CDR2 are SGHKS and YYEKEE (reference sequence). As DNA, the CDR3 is TGTGCCAGCAGCTTAATAGACAGGGGCACTGAAGCTTTCTTT. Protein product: CASSLIDRGTEAFF.

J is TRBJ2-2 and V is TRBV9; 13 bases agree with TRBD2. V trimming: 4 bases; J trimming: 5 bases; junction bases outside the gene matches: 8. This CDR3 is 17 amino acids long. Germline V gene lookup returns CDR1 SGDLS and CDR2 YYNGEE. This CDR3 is CASSITSGRAFTGELFF. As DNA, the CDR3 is TGTGCCAGCAGCATCACTAGCGGGAGGGCCTTTACCGGGGAGCTGTTTTTT.

The CDR3 region has the DNA TGCGCCAGCAGCCACTCACCGACAGGGAGCTCCTACGAGCAGTACTTC. Its protein product is CASSHSPTGSSYEQYF. The chain links TRBV4-3 to TRBJ2-7, with 7 bases fitting TRBD1. The CDR3 runs 16 residues. Losses at the gene ends were 3 bases for V and 0 bases for J; bases not matched to a gene: 8. The germline V gene has CDR1 LGHNA and CDR2 YSLEER.

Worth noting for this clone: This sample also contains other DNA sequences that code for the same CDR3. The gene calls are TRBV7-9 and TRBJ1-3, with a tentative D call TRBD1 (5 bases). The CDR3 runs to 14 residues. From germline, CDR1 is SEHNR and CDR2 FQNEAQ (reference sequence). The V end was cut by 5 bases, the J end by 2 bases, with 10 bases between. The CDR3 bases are TGTGCCAGCAGCCTTGACAGAGCTGGAAACACCATATATTTT. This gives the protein CASSLDRAGNTIYF. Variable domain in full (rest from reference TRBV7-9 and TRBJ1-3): DTGVSQNPRHKITKRGQNVTFRCDPISEHNRLYWYRQTLGQGPEFLTYFQNEAQLEKSRLLSDRFSAERPKGSFSTLEIQRTEQGDSAMYLCASSLDRAGNTIYFGEGSWLTVV.

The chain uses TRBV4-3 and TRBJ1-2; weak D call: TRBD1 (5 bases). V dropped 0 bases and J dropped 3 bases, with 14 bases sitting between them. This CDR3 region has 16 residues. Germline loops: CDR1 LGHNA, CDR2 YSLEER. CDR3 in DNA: TGCGCCAGCAGCCAAGAATTTGCAGGGCTAGACTATGGCTACACCTTC. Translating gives CASSQEFAGLDYGYTF.

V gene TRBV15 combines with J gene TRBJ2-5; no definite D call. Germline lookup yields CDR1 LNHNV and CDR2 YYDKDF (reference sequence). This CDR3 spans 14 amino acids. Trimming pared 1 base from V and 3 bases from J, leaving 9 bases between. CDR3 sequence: CATSRGHLEETQYF. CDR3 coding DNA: TGTGCCACCAGCAGAGGACATCTCGAAGAGACCCAGTACTTC.

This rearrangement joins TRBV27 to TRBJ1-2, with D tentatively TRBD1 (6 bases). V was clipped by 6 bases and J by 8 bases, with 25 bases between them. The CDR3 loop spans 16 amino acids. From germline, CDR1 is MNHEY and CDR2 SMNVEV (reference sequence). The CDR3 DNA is TGTGCCAGCAGCCCTCAACAGGGATCGGGGCTATTGGGCTACACCTTC. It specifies CASSPQQGSGLLGYTF.

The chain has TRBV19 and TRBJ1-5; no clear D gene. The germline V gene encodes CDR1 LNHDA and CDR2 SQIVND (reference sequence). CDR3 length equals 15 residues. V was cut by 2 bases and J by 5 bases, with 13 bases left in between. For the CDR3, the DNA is TGTGCCAGTAGTATATCTCGAGGGCCCGATCAGCCCCAGCATTTT. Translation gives CASSISRGPDQPQHF.

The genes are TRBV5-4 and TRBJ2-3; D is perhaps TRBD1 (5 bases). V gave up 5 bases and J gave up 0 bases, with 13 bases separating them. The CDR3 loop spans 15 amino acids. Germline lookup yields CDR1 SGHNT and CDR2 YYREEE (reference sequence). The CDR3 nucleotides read TGTGCCAGCAGGATAGGGGCTACTAGCACAGATACGCAGTATTTT. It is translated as CASRIGATSTDTQYF.

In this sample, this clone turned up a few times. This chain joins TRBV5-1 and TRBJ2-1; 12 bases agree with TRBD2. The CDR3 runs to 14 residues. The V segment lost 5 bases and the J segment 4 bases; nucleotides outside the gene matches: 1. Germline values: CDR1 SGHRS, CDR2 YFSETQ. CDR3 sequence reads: CASRLAGGYNEQFF. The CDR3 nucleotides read TGCGCCAGCAGACTAGCGGGGGGTTACAATGAGCAGTTCTTC.

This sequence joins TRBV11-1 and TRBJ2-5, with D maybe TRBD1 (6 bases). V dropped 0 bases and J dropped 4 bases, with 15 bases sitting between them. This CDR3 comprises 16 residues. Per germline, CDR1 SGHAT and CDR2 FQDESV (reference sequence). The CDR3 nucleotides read TGTGCCAGCAGCTTAGCAGGGGGTCAAATCGGAGAGACCCAGTACTTC. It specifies CASSLAGGQIGETQYF. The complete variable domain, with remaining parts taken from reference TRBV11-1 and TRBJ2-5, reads EAEVAQSPRYKITEKSQAVAFWCDPISGHATLYWYRQILGQGPELLVQFQDESVVDDSQLPKDRFSAERLKGVDSTLKIQPAELGDSAMYLCASSLAGGQIGETQYFGPGTRLLVL.

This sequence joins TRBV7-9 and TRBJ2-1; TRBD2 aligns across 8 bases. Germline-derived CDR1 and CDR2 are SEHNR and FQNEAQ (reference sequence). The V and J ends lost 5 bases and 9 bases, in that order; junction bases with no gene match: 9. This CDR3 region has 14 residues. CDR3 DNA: TGTGCCAGCAGCCCGCCGGGACTAGTAGGTGAGCAGTTCTTC. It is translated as CASSPPGLVGEQFF.

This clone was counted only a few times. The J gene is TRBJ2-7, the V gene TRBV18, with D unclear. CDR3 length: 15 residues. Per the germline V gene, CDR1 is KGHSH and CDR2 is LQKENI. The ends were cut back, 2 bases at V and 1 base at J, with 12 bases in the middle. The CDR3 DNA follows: TGTGCCAGCTCACCAATGCCAGGTGAGTCCTACGAGCAGTACTTC. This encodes CASSPMPGESYEQYF. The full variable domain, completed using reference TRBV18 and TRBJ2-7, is NAGVMQNPRHLVRRRGQEARLRCSPMKGHSHVYWYRQLPEEGLKFMVYLQKENIIDESGMPKERFSAEFPKEGPSILRIQQVVRGDSAAYFCASSPMPGESYEQYFGPGTRLTVT.

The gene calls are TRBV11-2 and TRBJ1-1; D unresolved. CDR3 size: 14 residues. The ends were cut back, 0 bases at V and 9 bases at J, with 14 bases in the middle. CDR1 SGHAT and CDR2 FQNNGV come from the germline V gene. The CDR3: CASSLDMVQTQAFF. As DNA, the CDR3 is TGTGCCAGCAGCTTAGATATGGTACAGACGCAAGCTTTCTTT. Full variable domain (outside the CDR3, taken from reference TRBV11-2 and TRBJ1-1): EAGVAQSPRYKIIEKRQSVAFWCNPISGHATLYWYQQILGQGPKLLIQFQNNGVVDDSQLPKDRFSAERLKGVDSTLKIQPAKLEDSAVYLCASSLDMVQTQAFFGQGTRLTVV.